This record covers a single T cell receptor (beta chain). Its specificity is not known. V was trimmed by 2 bases and J by 1 base, leaving 8 bases between them. Germline V gene sequence: CDR1 KGHSH, CDR2 LQKENI. This CDR3 region has 14 residues. The source of the sample is a study of Ad26.COV2.S vaccination and SARS-CoV-2 variants. Study-level points and caveats: Spike-specific TCR breadth was greater in vaccine than placebo recipients. It was reported that spike-specific CD8+ and CD4+ T cell responses were substantially broad after vaccination.

Using immunoSEQ multiplex PCR, the repertoire was profiled, and TCRdb retains in-frame clones only, with some absent. The table has some 190,000 clones, roughly 87% seen once; the top ten hold about 5.9%. Sequenced here: peripheral blood, sampled after recovery from COVID-19. The V and J genes are TRBV18 and TRBJ2-5, with a tentative D call TRBD2 (6 bases). The origin of this receptor is a human donor who had recovered from COVID-19. The CDR3 coding sequence is TGTGCCAGCTCACCAAGGAGGGGCCAAGAGACCCAGTACTTC. Translating it yields CASSPRRGQETQYF.